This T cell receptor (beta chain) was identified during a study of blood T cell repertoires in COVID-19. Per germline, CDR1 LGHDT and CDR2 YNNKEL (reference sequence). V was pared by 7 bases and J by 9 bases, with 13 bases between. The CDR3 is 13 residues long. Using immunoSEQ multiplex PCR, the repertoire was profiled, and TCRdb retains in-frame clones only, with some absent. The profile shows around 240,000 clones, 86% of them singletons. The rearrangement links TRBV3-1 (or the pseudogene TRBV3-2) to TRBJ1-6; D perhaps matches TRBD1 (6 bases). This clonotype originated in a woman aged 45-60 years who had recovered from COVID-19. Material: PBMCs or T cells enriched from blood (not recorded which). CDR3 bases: TGTGCCAGCAAAGCGACAGGCGTTTCACCCCTCCACTTT. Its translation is CASKATGVSPLHF.